Following are 11 T cell receptor beta chains from one sample sequenced in a study of blood T cell repertoires in COVID-19. The repertoire was sequenced with immunoSEQ multiplex PCR; TCRdb's copy has only in-frame clones and lacks some. The sample lists about 150,000 clones, approximately 86% seen once, with under 3.5% in the top ten. Specimen: peripheral blood. Source of these receptors: an older man with acute or convalescent COVID-19.

The chain carries TRBV15 and TRBJ2-3; D possibly corresponds to TRBD2 (6 bases). Germline V CDR1 and CDR2: LNHNV, YYDKDF (reference sequence). The CDR3 runs to 16 residues. Trimming left V 1 base short and J 0 bases short, with 11 bases between. The CDR3 is CATSRGGGISTDTQYF. The CDR3 nucleotides are TGTGCCACCAGCAGAGGTGGGGGGATCAGCACAGATACGCAGTATTTT.

This clone was counted between two and nine times. The CDR3 loop is CASSLGRGGSEAFF. The CDR3, as DNA: TGCGCCAGCAGCCTGGGACGGGGAGGATCTGAAGCTTTCTTT. This chain connects TRBV5-1 to TRBJ1-1, with a tentative D call TRBD1 (5 bases). V lost 4 bases and J lost 6, with 16 bases in between. Germline V gene sequence: CDR1 SGHRS, CDR2 YFSETQ. The CDR3 length is 14 residues. Full variable domain (missing parts from reference TRBV5-1 and TRBJ1-1): KAGVTQTPRYLIKTRGQQVTLSCSPISGHRSVSWYQQTPGQGLQFLFEYFSETQRNKGNFPGRFSGRQFSNSRSEMNVSTLELGDSALYLCASSLGRGGSEAFFGQGTRLTVV.

The rearrangement links TRBV10-2 to TRBJ2-2; D gene ambiguous. Trimming cost V 6 bases and J 2 bases, with 4 bases left between them. The CDR3 runs to 12 residues. The V gene's germline CDR1 is WSHSY and CDR2 SAAADI. CDR3 sequence: CASRYNTGELFF. In DNA, the CDR3 is TGCGCCAGCAGATATAACACCGGGGAGCTGTTTTTT.

V usage is TRBV7-6 and J usage is TRBJ2-7; 8 nucleotides match TRBD2. This CDR3 contains 15 residues. Trimming took 0 bases from V and 2 from J; bases not matched to a gene: 3. CDR1 is SGHVS, CDR2 FNYEAQ, per germline. CDR3 amino acids: CASSLAGLAAYEQYF. CDR3 nucleotide sequence: TGTGCCAGCAGCTTAGCCGGACTAGCAGCCTACGAGCAGTACTTC.

The V gene is TRBV11-3, the J gene TRBJ2-2; D is possibly TRBD2 (5 bases). The CDR3 runs 15 residues. Trimming pared 1 base from V and 4 bases from J, leaving 10 bases between. CDR1 and CDR2 from the germline V gene are SGHNT and YENEEA. CDR3 amino acids: CASSLGGQFTGELFF. CDR3 coding DNA: TGTGCCAGCAGCTTAGGAGGGCAGTTCACCGGGGAGCTGTTTTTT.

The V gene is TRBV5-4, the J gene TRBJ2-7; D might be TRBD2 (5 bases). The CDR3 is made up of 13 amino acids. The V end lost 5 bases, the J end lost 6 bases, and 15 bases lay between the germline ends. Looked up from germline, CDR1 is SGHNT and CDR2 is YYREEE (reference sequence). CDR3 in amino acids: CASRTEVRGEQYF. Here the CDR3 DNA reads TGTGCCAGCAGAACGGAGGTACGGGGCGAGCAGTACTTC.

This chain connects TRBV4-1 to TRBJ2-3, with D possibly being TRBD2 (6 bases). The CDR3 contains 17 residues. V was shortened by 4 bases and J by 0 bases, with 17 bases between the two germline ends. Germline V gives CDR1 MGHRA, CDR2 YSYEKL. In DNA form, the CDR3 reads TGCGCCAGCAGCCTTGGAGGGAGCGGGTATAGCACAGATACGCAGTATTTT. This gives the protein CASSLGGSGYSTDTQYF.

For the CDR3, the DNA is TGTGCCACCAGTGATGACAGGGTAGGTCTTGGAGAGACCCAGTACTTC. Protein: CATSDDRVGLGETQYF. The V and J genes are TRBV24-1 and TRBJ2-5; TRBD1 matches at 7 bases. The trim removed 3 bases at V and 4 bases at J, leaving 10 bases unmatched. Per germline, CDR1 KGHDR and CDR2 SFDVKD. The CDR3 sequence is 16 residues long.

This sequence joins TRBV11-1 and TRBJ1-6; TRBD1 might be the D (5 bases). CDR3 length: 15 amino acids. The V end was cut by 4 bases, the J end by 9 bases, with 16 bases between. The germline CDR1 and CDR2 sequences are SGHAT and FQDESV (reference sequence). This CDR3 reads CASSSEAGVGSPLHF. CDR3 DNA: TGTGCCAGCAGCTCCGAGGCGGGGGTCGGTTCACCCCTCCACTTT.

V is TRBV21-1 and J is TRBJ2-1; the D call of TRBD2 is as the table states it, not checked on the DNA. TRBV21-1 is termed a pseudogene. The CDR3 is 14 residues long. CDR3 sequence: CASSRENPYNEQFF. The CDR3 DNA sequence: TGTGCCAGCAGCCGCGAGAACCCGTACAATGAGCAGTTCTTC.

The table lists this clone with a few counts. This chain connects TRBV11-2 to TRBJ2-7; TRBD2 matches 7 bases. CDR1 is SGHAT and CDR2 is FQNNGV in the germline V gene. CDR3 length: 16 amino acids. V gave up 1 base and J gave up 0 bases; unmatched junction bases: 6. CDR3 protein: CASSLVGGGSSYEQYF. The CDR3, as DNA: TGTGCCAGCAGCTTAGTGGGCGGGGGTAGCTCCTACGAGCAGTACTTC.